The 18 T cell receptor beta chains below come from one sample, sequenced in a study of blood T cells in healthy people across ages. The authors ran a second PCR of about 6 to 11 cycles using a sample-barcoded 5' primer and a J-beta primer mix. A single record per CDR3 protein comes from TCRdb applying MiXCR to the 5' RACE reads. The sample includes approximately 800,000 distinct CDR3 sequences, about three fifths of them seen just once. Sequencing input: blood. The receptor source for this set is a man aged 30-40 years in good health.

The rearrangement joins TRBV25-1 to TRBJ2-2; 12 bases map to TRBD1. Germline loops: CDR1 MGHDK, CDR2 SYGVNS. The junction had 24 bases not matched to a gene; V was cut back by 5 bases and J by 8 bases. This CDR3 is built from 21 residues. In DNA form, the CDR3 reads TGTGCCAGCAGTACGGAGATCTACCGGGACAGGGGGCCTCTGCCGTTGGGGGAGCTGTTTTTT. This gives the protein CASSTEIYRDRGPLPLGELFF.

This clonotype has a count of ten or more. The chain has TRBV4-2 and TRBJ2-5; 8 bases line up with TRBD2. The germline V gene encodes CDR1 LGHNA and CDR2 YNFKEQ. V lost 1 base to trimming and J lost 5 bases; unmatched junction nucleotides: 9. The CDR3 extends over 16 amino acids. The CDR3 DNA follows: TGTGCCAGCAGCCAAGTAGGACTAGCCCAGATGGAGACCCAGTACTTC. The encoded protein is CASSQVGLAQMETQYF.

This sequence joins TRBV4-3 and TRBJ1-4; D unresolved. Trimming cost V 0 bases and J 4 bases, with 3 bases left between them. The CDR3 extends over 13 amino acids. Looked up from germline, CDR1 is LGHNA and CDR2 is YSLEER. DNA of the CDR3: TGCGCCAGCAGCCAAGAACTTAATGAAAAACTGTTTTTT. It translates to CASSQELNEKLFF.

This clonotype was detected only a few times. The CDR3 is CASSQAGLRGLETQYF. CDR3 coding DNA: TGCGCCAGCAGCCAAGCGGGACTACGGGGGTTGGAGACCCAGTACTTC. This rearrangement joins TRBV4-1 to TRBJ2-5; 7 bases agree with TRBD2. This CDR3 is built from 16 residues. Germline V lookup: CDR1 MGHRA, CDR2 YSYEKL. With V trimmed by 1 base and J by 5 bases, 10 bases remained unmatched.

The CDR3 sequence: CASSYRGYYNEQFF. CDR3 DNA sequence: TGTGCCAGCAGTTACAGAGGGTACTACAATGAGCAGTTCTTC. V and J are TRBV6-5 and TRBJ2-1; TRBD2 is a possible D gene (5 bases). The CDR3 is made up of 14 amino acids. Germline loops: CDR1 MNHEY, CDR2 SVGAGI. Trimming removed 2 bases at V and 3 bases at J, with 8 bases between.

Only one count was recorded for this clonotype. CDR3 region: CSARIRDRTDTQYF. The CDR3 region has the DNA TGCAGTGCTAGAATCCGGGATCGGACAGATACGCAGTATTTT. The rearrangement uses TRBV20-1 and TRBJ2-3; perhaps TRBD2 as D (5 bases). The CDR3 totals 14 residues. CDR1 and CDR2 (germline): DFQATT, SNEGSKA (reference sequence). With 2 bases removed from V and 3 bases from J, the gap between germline ends came to 12 bases.

The chain employs TRBV12-5 and TRBJ2-2; unclear D gene. The V gene's germline CDR1 is LGHNT and CDR2 FRNRAP. This CDR3 is built from 13 residues. V was trimmed by 9 bases and J by 2 bases, leaving 10 bases between them. CDR3 amino acids: CASPGPNTGELFF. CDR3 in DNA: TGTGCTAGCCCGGGCCCAAACACCGGGGAGCTGTTTTTT.

The chain employs TRBV21-1 and TRBJ1-1; the table names TRBD1, a call not compared with the DNA. TRBV21-1 is a documented pseudogene. The CDR3 has 18 residues. CDR3 coding DNA: TGTGCCAGCAGCGGTTTCAGACAGTCTCAAGGTATGAACACTGAAGCTTTCTTT. This sequence encodes CASSGFRQSQGMNTEAFF.

The chain employs TRBV28 and TRBJ2-1; no firm D call. Germline lookup yields CDR1 MDHEN and CDR2 SYDVKM. V was trimmed by 2 bases and J by 6 bases, leaving 14 bases between them. CDR3 size: 15 residues. The CDR3 sequence is CASSLAPVTRNEQFF. CDR3 coding DNA: TGTGCCAGCAGTTTAGCGCCTGTCACCCGCAATGAGCAGTTCTTC.

This clonotype was counted a few times. J is TRBJ2-7 and V is TRBV3-1, with 7 nucleotides matching TRBD1. V lost 4 bases and J lost 6; bases outside the gene matches: 9. This CDR3 is 14 amino acids long. The germline gives CDR1 LGHDT, CDR2 YNNKEL (reference sequence). The CDR3 sequence: CASSPDGTAREQYF. CDR3 DNA sequence: TGTGCCAGCAGCCCCGACGGGACAGCCCGCGAGCAGTACTTC.

The chain joins TRBV11-2 to TRBJ2-7; D remains unclear. With 0 bases removed from V and 4 bases from J, the gap between germline ends came to 7 bases. The CDR3 has 13 residues. CDR1 and CDR2 from the germline V gene are SGHAT and FQNNGV. CDR3 residues: CASSLELKYEQYF. The CDR3 nucleotides read TGTGCCAGCAGCTTAGAACTGAAGTACGAGCAGTACTTC.

The J gene is TRBJ2-1, the V gene TRBV29-1; 7 nucleotides align to TRBD2. This CDR3 comprises 15 residues. Germline V gene sequence: CDR1 SQVTM, CDR2 ANQGSEA. Trimming cost V 4 bases and J 0 bases; bases outside gene matches: 6. The chain's CDR3 is CSVASGDHSYNEQFF. CDR3 coding DNA: TGCAGCGTTGCCAGCGGGGACCACTCCTACAATGAGCAGTTCTTC.

V gene TRBV7-8 combines with J gene TRBJ2-4; 9 bases are a match to TRBD1. The J call may not be correct, given that the DNA end is closer to TRBJ2-7. The CDR3 contains 16 residues. The germline V gene has CDR1 SGHVS and CDR2 FQNEAQ. CDR3 nucleotides: TGTGCCAGCAGCCCTCAGGGGGGACAGGGCGTACACGAGCAGTACTTC. It encodes CASSPQGGQGVHEQYF.

The genes are TRBV29-1 and TRBJ1-1; D remains unclear. V was cut by 4 bases and J by 5 bases, with 11 bases left in between. CDR1 SQVTM and CDR2 ANQGSEA come from the germline V gene. The CDR3 has 12 amino acids. The CDR3 DNA sequence: TGCAGCGTTGCTCCCTTGGTGACTGAAGCTTTCTTT. Protein product: CSVAPLVTEAFF.

This clonotype appeared once. The rearrangement uses TRBV3-1 and TRBJ2-1; 9 nucleotides agree with TRBD2. Germline CDR1 and CDR2: LGHDT and YNNKEL (reference sequence). The length of the CDR3 is 14 residues. Losses at the gene ends were 2 bases for V and 10 bases for J; bases not matched to a gene: 6. The CDR3 DNA sequence: TGTGCCAGCAGCCAAAGGGGACTAGCTAACGAGCAGTTCTTC. It specifies CASSQRGLANEQFF.

This rearrangement joins TRBV13 to TRBJ2-5, with D uncertain. CDR3 size: 16 residues. CDR1 is PRHDT and CDR2 is FYEKMQ in the germline V gene (reference sequence). V lost 4 bases and J lost 2, with 17 bases in between. The CDR3 DNA reads as TGTGCCAGCAGCTCGATCCTGGACCTGGGGCAAGAGACCCAGTACTTC. Protein sequence: CASSSILDLGQETQYF.

This clonotype was recorded a few times. This rearrangement joins TRBV7-2 to TRBJ1-2; D not resolved. Germline CDR1 reads SGHTA; CDR2 reads FQGNSA. The V and J ends lost 2 bases and 3 bases respectively, with 16 bases between them. The CDR3 consists of 16 residues. DNA for the CDR3: TGTGCCAGCAGCTTAAGTTCTCGCGTCAGCCACTATGGCTACACCTTC. Its translation: CASSLSSRVSHYGYTF.

This clonotype occurred a few times. V is TRBV24-1 and J is TRBJ2-1; unclear D gene. The CDR3 has 10 amino acids. Per the germline V gene, CDR1 is KGHDR and CDR2 is SFDVKD. Trimming shortened V by 8 bases and J by 9 bases, and 7 bases separated the two germline ends. The CDR3 sequence is CATNVTEQFF. The CDR3, as DNA: TGTGCCACCAATGTGACTGAGCAGTTCTTC.